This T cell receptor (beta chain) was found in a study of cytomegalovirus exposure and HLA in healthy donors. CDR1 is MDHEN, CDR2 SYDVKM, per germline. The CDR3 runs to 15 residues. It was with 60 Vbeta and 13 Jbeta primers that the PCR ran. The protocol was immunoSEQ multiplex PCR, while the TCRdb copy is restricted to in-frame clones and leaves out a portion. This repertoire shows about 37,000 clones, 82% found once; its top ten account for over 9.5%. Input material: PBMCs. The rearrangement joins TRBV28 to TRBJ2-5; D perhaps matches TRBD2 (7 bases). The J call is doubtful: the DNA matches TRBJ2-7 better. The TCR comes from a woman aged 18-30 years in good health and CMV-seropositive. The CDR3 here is CASSPPRGRGYEQYF. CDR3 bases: TGTGCCAGCAGTCCCCCCCGGGGGCGGGGGTACGAGCAGTACTTC.